The sequence of this TCR beta chain was determined in a study of T cells after posttransplantation cyclophosphamide. Study-level results: Later post-transplant blood repertoires were often dominated by donor CD8+ memory clones. TRB overlap between skin or GI tissue T cells and blood was limited. After PTCy, TRB diversity resembled that of CNI/methotrexate controls.

Trimming removed 6 bases from V and 8 bases from J; junction bases left unmatched: 12. CDR3 length: 15 residues. The V gene's germline CDR1 is MDHEN and CDR2 SYDVKM. This clone was observed once. Its antigen is not identified. The table came from immunoSEQ multiplex PCR; TCRdb's copy has only in-frame clones and leaves some out. The table lists approximately 11,000 clones, 75% to 95% of them singletons. A marrow graft followed busulfan-fludarabine conditioning, with cyclophosphamide on days +3 and +4. The sequence was collected from a female patient aged 25-40 years who received an allogeneic stem cell transplant from an unrelated donor, was CMV-positive, and had no GVHD. Part of the T cell pool may stem from the graft donor. This chain joins TRBV28 and TRBJ1-2, with 10 bases that match TRBD1. Sequences were derived from PBMCs, sampled after allogeneic stem cell transplant with posttransplant cyclophosphamide. CDR3 loop: CASRRTGGSDGGYTF. CDR3 nucleotide sequence: TGTGCCAGCAGGAGGACAGGGGGGAGTGATGGCGGCTACACCTTC.